These 14 T cell receptor beta chains share one sample of origin, sequenced in a study of blood T cell repertoires in COVID-19. TCRdb keeps only in-frame clones here, not all; method: immunoSEQ multiplex PCR. The sample holds about 150,000 clones, around 80% seen once. The sample was peripheral blood. The receptors stem from an older woman who had recovered from COVID-19.

The rearrangement links TRBV30 to TRBJ1-2, with D perhaps matching TRBD1 (6 bases). Trimming took 3 bases from V and 3 from J, leaving 11 bases between them. Germline assignment: CDR1 GTSNPN and CDR2 SVGIG (reference sequence). The CDR3 totals 13 residues. For the CDR3, the DNA is TGTGCCTGGAGGGGGGCCGGGGACTATGGCTACACCTTC. Amino acids: CAWRGAGDYGYTF.

CDR3 DNA: TGTGCCAGCAGCCCCACCCCGTTGGCGGGGGGGGAGCTGTTTTTT. Protein product: CASSPTPLAGGELFF. This sequence joins TRBV11-3 and TRBJ2-2; possible D gene TRBD2, 6 bases. Germline CDR1 and CDR2: SGHNT and YENEEA. Trimming left V 5 bases short and J 8 bases short, with 18 bases between. This CDR3 comprises 15 residues. Together with reference TRBV11-3 and TRBJ2-2, the CDR3 gives the full variable domain: EAGVVQSPRYKIIEKKQPVAFWCNPISGHNTLYWYLQNLGQGPELLIRYENEEAVDDSQLPKDRFSAERLKGVDSTLKIQPAELGDSAVYLCASSPTPLAGGELFFGEGSRLTVL.

This chain's CDR3 is CASSLRTGEGEQYF. In DNA form, the CDR3 reads TGTGCCAGCAGCCTTCGGACAGGGGAGGGCGAGCAGTACTTC. The rearrangement joins TRBV5-4 to TRBJ2-7, with 9 bases aligning to TRBD1. CDR1 SGHNT and CDR2 YYREEE come from the germline V gene (reference sequence). The CDR3 has 14 amino acids. V dropped 4 bases and J dropped 6; count of bases not matched to a gene: 8.

The V call is TRBV7-9, the J call TRBJ1-2; D is unresolved. The CDR3 is made up of 12 amino acids. The germline V gene has CDR1 SEHNR and CDR2 FQNEAQ (reference sequence). V lost 6 bases to trimming and J lost 4 bases, with 9 bases between them. Here the CDR3 DNA reads TGTGCCAGCAGTTCCCCAGGCTATGGCTACACCTTC. It specifies CASSSPGYGYTF.

The chain joins TRBV5-1 to TRBJ2-2; TRBD2 is a possible D gene (5 bases). Germline values: CDR1 SGHRS, CDR2 YFSETQ. The CDR3 totals 15 residues. V gave up 7 bases and J gave up 3 bases, with 16 bases separating them. DNA of the CDR3: TGCGCCAGCCGCCGGGAAAGTCCCTACACCGGGGAGCTGTTTTTT. Translation: CASRRESPYTGELFF.

V gene TRBV6-6 combines with J gene TRBJ1-5; maybe TRBD1 (6 bases). This CDR3 comprises 15 residues. CDR1 is MNHNY and CDR2 is SVGAGI in the germline V gene (reference sequence). V was shortened by 6 bases and J by 5 bases, with 17 bases between the two germline ends. The CDR3 sequence: CASSDQPGDDQPQHF. In DNA, the CDR3 is TGTGCCAGCAGCGACCAACCAGGGGACGATCAGCCCCAGCATTTT.

This chain joins TRBV27 and TRBJ2-4; the match to TRBD2 covers 8 bases. Germline CDR1 MNHEY, CDR2 SMNVEV (reference sequence). V shed 5 bases and J 4 bases; nucleotides not matched to a gene: 7. This CDR3 is 15 amino acids long. CDR3 in amino acids: CASSPRGLGKNIQYF. The CDR3, as DNA: TGTGCCAGCAGTCCCCGGGGACTAGGGAAAAACATTCAGTACTTC.

The chain combines TRBV28 with TRBJ2-3, with D possibly matching TRBD2 (6 bases). V was cut by 8 bases and J by 0 bases, with 21 bases left in between. This CDR3 spans 17 amino acids. Germline V CDR1 and CDR2: MDHEN, SYDVKM. The DNA of the CDR3 is TGTGCCAGCCCCCCCTCCCTCCTAGCGTCTAGCACAGATACGCAGTATTTT. Translating gives CASPPSLLASSTDTQYF.

The rearrangement links TRBV4-1 to TRBJ2-1, with TRBD2 matching 7 bases. CDR3 length: 18 amino acids. The V and J ends lost 3 bases and 0 bases, in that order; junction bases with no gene match: 11. Germline loops: CDR1 MGHRA, CDR2 YSYEKL. CDR3 nucleotide sequence: TGCGCCAGCAGCCAGGCTTCCCGAGCGGGGAGCTCCTACAATGAGCAGTTCTTC. Translating it yields CASSQASRAGSSYNEQFF.

The chain carries TRBV18 and TRBJ2-7; 12 bases match TRBD1. CDR1 is KGHSH and CDR2 is LQKENI in the germline V gene. V shed 4 bases, J shed 1 base, and the junction held 8 bases outside the gene matches. The CDR3 length is 17 residues. The chain's CDR3 is CASSHSPGQGASYEQYF. The CDR3 nucleotides read TGTGCCAGCTCACACTCACCGGGACAGGGGGCGTCCTACGAGCAGTACTTC.

The V call is TRBV6-5, the J call TRBJ1-2, with 9 bases identical to TRBD1. The ends lost 6 bases at V and 4 bases at J; junction bases unmatched: 9. Germline V gives CDR1 MNHEY, CDR2 SVGAGI. The CDR3 runs to 15 residues. The CDR3 coding sequence is TGTGCCAGCAGGGCCGGGACAGGGCCTCCCTATGGCTACACCTTC. This sequence encodes CASRAGTGPPYGYTF.

CDR3 loop: CASSTLGGNQPQHF. CDR3 bases: TGTGCCAGCAGCACCCTGGGAGGGAATCAGCCCCAGCATTTT. The J gene is TRBJ1-5, the V gene TRBV5-5; D uncertain. The CDR3 is made up of 14 amino acids. Germline V lookup: CDR1 SGHKS, CDR2 YYEKEE (reference sequence). Deletions cut 4 bases from V and 4 bases from J, with 12 bases between.

The chain links TRBV2 to TRBJ1-1, with D possibly being TRBD1 (6 bases). CDR3 length equals 16 residues. Germline V gene data show CDR1 as SNHLY and CDR2 as FYNNEI. V shed 4 bases and J shed 4 bases, with 19 bases lying between them. The CDR3 DNA reads TGTGCCAGCAGTGCGGGCCCGCCAGGGGCCGGCACTGAAGCTTTCTTT. Translated, it gives CASSAGPPGAGTEAFF.

The CDR3 protein is CASSEALASGRRNEQFF. The CDR3 coding sequence is TGTGCCAGCAGTGAGGCTTTGGCGTCAGGGCGCCGCAATGAGCAGTTCTTC. V gene TRBV2 combines with J gene TRBJ2-1, with D maybe TRBD1 (5 bases). CDR1 is SNHLY and CDR2 is FYNNEI in the germline V gene. The V end was cut by 3 bases, the J end by 6 bases, with 21 bases between. The CDR3 covers 17 residues. Full variable domain (outside the CDR3, taken from reference TRBV2 and TRBJ2-1): EPEVTQTPSHQVTQMGQEVILRCVPISNHLYFYWYRQILGQKVEFLVSFYNNEISEKSEIFDDQFSVERPDGSNFTLKIRSTKLEDSAMYFCASSEALASGRRNEQFFGPGTRLTVL.